This is a list of T cell receptor beta chains from one sample in a study of cytomegalovirus exposure and HLA in healthy donors. Method: immunoSEQ multiplex PCR; TCRdb's copy keeps in-frame clones and lacks some. The data show under 200,000 clones, roughly 80% seen once. Source material: PBMCs. These receptors came from a man aged 30 to 39 in good health and CMV-seronegative. Each CDR3 is given with its conserved first and last residue. Fields, in order: CDR3 length, V gene, D gene, clone size, J gene, CDR3 DNA, CDR3 protein. D genes are given only for firm matches. Clone size, where shown, is once, few, many, or a class for clones that have expanded.

cdr3_length: 13; v_call: TRBV2; d_call: NA; clone_size: NA; j_call: TRBJ2-3; cdr3_nt: TGTGCCAGCAGTGAATCTTGGCATGATACGCAGTATTTT; cdr3_aa: CASSESWHDTQYF
cdr3_length: 15; v_call: TRBV7-8; d_call: NA; clone_size: NA; j_call: TRBJ1-2; cdr3_nt: TGTGCCAGCAGCTTATACCGGGAAGGCTCACCCGGCTACACCTTC; cdr3_aa: CASSLYREGSPGYTF
cdr3_length: 14; v_call: TRBV2; d_call: NA; clone_size: NA; j_call: TRBJ2-2; cdr3_nt: TGTGCCACCCTCCGGGACAAGAACACCGGGGAGCTGTTTTTT; cdr3_aa: CATLRDKNTGELFF
cdr3_length: 13; v_call: TRBV28; d_call: NA; clone_size: NA; j_call: TRBJ1-5; cdr3_nt: TGTGCCAGCAGCCCGCCGGGGGTCCAGCCCCAGCATTTT; cdr3_aa: CASSPPGVQPQHF
cdr3_length: 15; v_call: TRBV30; d_call: NA; clone_size: NA; j_call: TRBJ1-2; cdr3_nt: TGTGCCTGGACAAAAACAGGCCGGAGAGACTATGGCTACACCTTC; cdr3_aa: CAWTKTGRRDYGYTF
cdr3_length: 15; v_call: TRBV19; d_call: NA; clone_size: NA; j_call: TRBJ1-1; cdr3_nt: TGTGCCAGTAGTATGTCAAAGGGAAAGGGGACTGAAGCTTTCTTT; cdr3_aa: CASSMSKGKGTEAFF
cdr3_length: 13; v_call: TRBV27; d_call: NA; clone_size: NA; j_call: TRBJ1-2; cdr3_nt: TGTGCCAGCAGTGCCGAAACAGCCTATGGCTACACCTTC; cdr3_aa: CASSAETAYGYTF
cdr3_length: 16; v_call: TRBV7-2; d_call: TRBD2; clone_size: NA; j_call: TRBJ2-2; cdr3_nt: TGTGCCAGCAGCTTGACTAGCGGGGTAGCAACGGGGGAGCTGTTTTTT; cdr3_aa: CASSLTSGVATGELFF
cdr3_length: 12; v_call: TRBV30; d_call: NA; clone_size: few; j_call: TRBJ1-2; cdr3_nt: TGTGCCTGGAGTGGCCGGGGCTATGGCTACACCTTC; cdr3_aa: CAWSGRGYGYTF
cdr3_length: 14; v_call: TRBV19; d_call: TRBD1; clone_size: NA; j_call: TRBJ1-5; cdr3_nt: TGTGCCAGTAGTAGACAGGGTACCAATCAGCCCCAGCATTTT; cdr3_aa: CASSRQGTNQPQHF
cdr3_length: 19; v_call: TRBV9; d_call: NA; clone_size: NA; j_call: TRBJ1-3; cdr3_nt: TGTGCCAGCAGCGTAGGGGGCTTCGCCGATGGTTTCTCTGGAAACACCATATATTTT; cdr3_aa: CASSVGGFADGFSGNTIYF
cdr3_length: 16; v_call: TRBV4-1; d_call: NA; clone_size: NA; j_call: TRBJ2-1; cdr3_nt: TGCGCCAGCAGCCAACGGGACTCTCTCTCCTACAATGAGCAGTTCTTC; cdr3_aa: CASSQRDSLSYNEQFF
cdr3_length: 16; v_call: TRBV7-3; d_call: TRBD2; clone_size: NA; j_call: TRBJ2-3; cdr3_nt: TGTGCCAGCAGCCCCGGACTAGTGCTAAACACAGATACGCAGTATTTT; cdr3_aa: CASSPGLVLNTDTQYF
cdr3_length: 14; v_call: TRBV6-6; d_call: NA; clone_size: NA; j_call: TRBJ1-5; cdr3_nt: TGTGCCAGCACCTACAGTCGTAGCAATCAGCCCCAGCATTTT; cdr3_aa: CASTYSRSNQPQHF
cdr3_length: 15; v_call: TRBV18; d_call: NA; clone_size: few; j_call: TRBJ2-7; cdr3_nt: TGTGCCAGCTCACCACTGGACGGGGTTGGGTACGAGCAGTACTTC; cdr3_aa: CASSPLDGVGYEQYF
cdr3_length: 13; v_call: TRBV7-8; d_call: NA; clone_size: NA; j_call: TRBJ1-5; cdr3_nt: TGTGCCAGCAGCCGAGGAGGGGATCAGCCCCAGCATTTT; cdr3_aa: CASSRGGDQPQHF
cdr3_length: 11; v_call: TRBV2; d_call: NA; clone_size: NA; j_call: TRBJ2-7; cdr3_nt: TGTGCCATCAACAGGGATTTCGAGCAGTACTTC; cdr3_aa: CAINRDFEQYF
cdr3_length: 16; v_call: TRBV5-1; d_call: TRBD2; clone_size: NA; j_call: TRBJ2-1; cdr3_nt: TGCGCCAGCAGCCCTCATCTAGCGGGAGGGCGGGATGAGCAGTTCTTC; cdr3_aa: CASSPHLAGGRDEQFF
cdr3_length: 14; v_call: TRBV30; d_call: NA; clone_size: few; j_call: TRBJ1-4; cdr3_nt: TGTGCCTGGAGTGTAAGGAGCATTAATGAAAAACTGTTTTTT; cdr3_aa: CAWSVRSINEKLFF
cdr3_length: 17; v_call: TRBV4-3; d_call: TRBD2; clone_size: NA; j_call: TRBJ2-3; cdr3_nt: TGCGCCAGCAGCCAAGATGTTAGCGGGAGGGTGGCAGATACGCAGTATTTT; cdr3_aa: CASSQDVSGRVADTQYF
cdr3_length: 14; v_call: TRBV2; d_call: NA; clone_size: NA; j_call: TRBJ1-3; cdr3_nt: TGTGCCAGCAGTGAGAGCTCGTTTGGAAACACCATATATTTT; cdr3_aa: CASSESSFGNTIYF
cdr3_length: 16; v_call: TRBV15; d_call: TRBD2; clone_size: few; j_call: TRBJ2-7; cdr3_nt: TGTGCCACCAGCAGGGGCGGACTAGCGGACTCCTACGAGCAGTACTTC; cdr3_aa: CATSRGGLADSYEQYF
cdr3_length: 15; v_call: TRBV6-5; d_call: NA; clone_size: NA; j_call: TRBJ2-7; cdr3_nt: TGTGCCAGCAGTTACTCGATTGGAATCCCGGAGGAGCAGTACTTC; cdr3_aa: CASSYSIGIPEEQYF
cdr3_length: 14; v_call: TRBV6-5; d_call: NA; clone_size: NA; j_call: TRBJ1-5; cdr3_nt: TGTGCCAGCAGTCTTAAGGACTCCAATCAGCCCCAGCATTTT; cdr3_aa: CASSLKDSNQPQHF
cdr3_length: 15; v_call: TRBV5-1; d_call: TRBD2; clone_size: NA; j_call: TRBJ2-3; cdr3_nt: TGCGCCAGCAGATCCGAGCGGGACTTCACAGATACGCAGTATTTT; cdr3_aa: CASRSERDFTDTQYF
cdr3_length: 12; v_call: TRBV29-1; d_call: NA; clone_size: NA; j_call: TRBJ2-1; cdr3_nt: TGCAGCGCTGGAGGGGGGGGCAGGGAGCAGTTCTTC; cdr3_aa: CSAGGGGREQFF
cdr3_length: 15; v_call: TRBV7-2; d_call: TRBD1; clone_size: NA; j_call: TRBJ1-6; cdr3_nt: TGTGCCAGCAGCCAGCGACAGGGGGAAGGGTCACCCCTCCACTTT; cdr3_aa: CASSQRQGEGSPLHF
cdr3_length: 13; v_call: TRBV7-9; d_call: NA; clone_size: NA; j_call: TRBJ1-2; cdr3_nt: TGTGCCAGCGGAAACACAGGGCCAGGAGGCTACACCTTC; cdr3_aa: CASGNTGPGGYTF
cdr3_length: 15; v_call: TRBV7-9; d_call: NA; clone_size: few; j_call: TRBJ1-2; cdr3_nt: TGTGCCAGCAGCACCTCGCCGTTAGGGGGCTATGGCTACACCTTC; cdr3_aa: CASSTSPLGGYGYTF
cdr3_length: 16; v_call: TRBV9; d_call: NA; clone_size: once; j_call: TRBJ2-3; cdr3_nt: TGTGCCAGCAGCGTAGGCAGTCAGGGTAGCACAGATACGCAGTATTTT; cdr3_aa: CASSVGSQGSTDTQYF
cdr3_length: 15; v_call: TRBV19; d_call: NA; clone_size: NA; j_call: TRBJ1-1; cdr3_nt: TGTGCCAGTAGTATAGTGACCCAGGGAAACACTGAAGCTTTCTTT; cdr3_aa: CASSIVTQGNTEAFF
cdr3_length: 16; v_call: TRBV29-1; d_call: TRBD1; clone_size: NA; j_call: TRBJ2-6; cdr3_nt: TGCAGCGTACCCGGGACAGGTCCCTACGGGGCCAACGTCCTGACTTTC; cdr3_aa: CSVPGTGPYGANVLTF
cdr3_length: 15; v_call: TRBV4-3; d_call: NA; clone_size: NA; j_call: TRBJ2-1; cdr3_nt: TGCGCCAGCAGCCAAGTCAGGTCAGGGTACAATGAGCAGTTCTTC; cdr3_aa: CASSQVRSGYNEQFF
cdr3_length: 14; v_call: TRBV6-5; d_call: NA; clone_size: NA; j_call: TRBJ2-1; cdr3_nt: TGTGCCAGCAGCCAAAGGGGAACCTACAATGAGCAGTTCTTC; cdr3_aa: CASSQRGTYNEQFF
cdr3_length: 15; v_call: TRBV9; d_call: NA; clone_size: NA; j_call: TRBJ1-5; cdr3_nt: TGTGCCAGCAGCGTAGGGGCAGCAGACAATCAGCCCCAGCATTTT; cdr3_aa: CASSVGAADNQPQHF
cdr3_length: 16; v_call: TRBV7-8; d_call: NA; clone_size: NA; j_call: TRBJ1-5; cdr3_nt: TGTGCCAGCAGCTTAAGATACAGGAGTAGCAATCAGCCCCAGCATTTT; cdr3_aa: CASSLRYRSSNQPQHF
cdr3_length: 21; v_call: TRBV2; d_call: NA; clone_size: once; j_call: TRBJ1-3; cdr3_nt: TGTGCCAGCAGTGAAGTCTGGCGCGGGGGGCGAGCACGTCTATCTGGAAACACCATATATTTT; cdr3_aa: CASSEVWRGGRARLSGNTIYF
cdr3_length: 13; v_call: TRBV5-8; d_call: NA; clone_size: once; j_call: TRBJ2-5; cdr3_nt: TGTGCCAGCAGCTTCCAGAGGTCTGAGACCCAGTACTTC; cdr3_aa: CASSFQRSETQYF
cdr3_length: 13; v_call: TRBV9; d_call: NA; clone_size: NA; j_call: TRBJ2-1; cdr3_nt: TGTGCCAGCAGCTCCCGATTTCGGGAGGAGCAGTTCTTC; cdr3_aa: CASSSRFREEQFF
cdr3_length: 15; v_call: TRBV7-2; d_call: TRBD1; clone_size: once; j_call: TRBJ2-7; cdr3_nt: TGTGCCAGCAGCTTCGGACAGGGACACACCTACGAGCAGTACTTC; cdr3_aa: CASSFGQGHTYEQYF
cdr3_length: 15; v_call: TRBV7-9; d_call: NA; clone_size: NA; j_call: TRBJ2-1; cdr3_nt: TGTGCCAGCAGCTCACGGGATCTACCCTACAATGAGCAGTTCTTC; cdr3_aa: CASSSRDLPYNEQFF
cdr3_length: 15; v_call: TRBV5-4; d_call: NA; clone_size: NA; j_call: TRBJ2-7; cdr3_nt: TGTGCCAGCAGCTTGGTAGGTCCAGGGGAGGGGGAGCAGTACTTC; cdr3_aa: CASSLVGPGEGEQYF
cdr3_length: 15; v_call: TRBV7-2; d_call: TRBD1; clone_size: NA; j_call: TRBJ2-7; cdr3_nt: TGTGCCAGCAGCCCGGGACAGGGGGCGTTTCACGAGCAGTACTTC; cdr3_aa: CASSPGQGAFHEQYF
cdr3_length: 14; v_call: TRBV7-3; d_call: NA; clone_size: NA; j_call: TRBJ2-2; cdr3_nt: TGTGCCAGCAGCTCCGCGACCGGGACCGGGGAGCTGTTTTTT; cdr3_aa: CASSSATGTGELFF
cdr3_length: 18; v_call: TRBV14; d_call: TRBD2; clone_size: NA; j_call: TRBJ2-3; cdr3_nt: TGTGCCAGCAGCCAAGGGCTCAGCGGGGGGACGAGCACAGATACGCAGTATTTT; cdr3_aa: CASSQGLSGGTSTDTQYF
cdr3_length: 14; v_call: TRBV11-2; d_call: TRBD1; clone_size: NA; j_call: TRBJ1-1; cdr3_nt: TGTGCCAGCAGCTTCGTGGACAGGGTCACTGAAGCTTTCTTT; cdr3_aa: CASSFVDRVTEAFF
cdr3_length: 13; v_call: TRBV6-5; d_call: NA; clone_size: once; j_call: TRBJ1-1; cdr3_nt: TGTGCCAGCAGTGAAGGACGGGGAGAAGAAGCTTTCTTT; cdr3_aa: CASSEGRGEEAFF
cdr3_length: 15; v_call: TRBV4-3; d_call: TRBD1; clone_size: NA; j_call: TRBJ1-2; cdr3_nt: TGCGCCAGCAGCCAAGTTGGAGGACAGGGCTATGGCTACACCTTC; cdr3_aa: CASSQVGGQGYGYTF
cdr3_length: 14; v_call: TRBV19; d_call: NA; clone_size: few; j_call: TRBJ1-5; cdr3_nt: TGTGCCAGTAGTATTCAGGGCAGTCGCAAGCCCCAGCATTTT; cdr3_aa: CASSIQGSRKPQHF
cdr3_length: 17; v_call: TRBV5-1; d_call: TRBD1; clone_size: NA; j_call: TRBJ1-4; cdr3_nt: TGCGCCAGCAGCTTGTCGGGACAGCTTGCAACTAATGAAAAACTGTTTTTT; cdr3_aa: CASSLSGQLATNEKLFF
cdr3_length: 14; v_call: TRBV4-1; d_call: TRBD2; clone_size: NA; j_call: TRBJ2-7; cdr3_nt: TGCGCCAGCAGCCAAGTTGCGGGAGAGTACGAGCAGTACTTC; cdr3_aa: CASSQVAGEYEQYF
cdr3_length: 15; v_call: TRBV9; d_call: TRBD1; clone_size: NA; j_call: TRBJ2-3; cdr3_nt: TGTGCCAGCAGCGCGACAGGGTTTAGCACAGATACGCAGTATTTT; cdr3_aa: CASSATGFSTDTQYF
cdr3_length: 13; v_call: TRBV5-1; d_call: NA; clone_size: once; j_call: TRBJ2-1; cdr3_nt: TGCGCCAGCAGCTTGATAGCTTACAATGAGCAGTTCTTC; cdr3_aa: CASSLIAYNEQFF
cdr3_length: 17; v_call: TRBV6-4; d_call: TRBD1; clone_size: NA; j_call: TRBJ2-7; cdr3_nt: TGTGCCAGCAGTGACCTAACCAGACAGGGGGCCTCATACGAGCAGTACTTC; cdr3_aa: CASSDLTRQGASYEQYF
cdr3_length: 17; v_call: TRBV6-1; d_call: TRBD1; clone_size: once; j_call: TRBJ2-1; cdr3_nt: TGTGCCAGCAGTGAAGTTAGGGGGCCCGAATCGTACAATGAGCAGTTCTTC; cdr3_aa: CASSEVRGPESYNEQFF
cdr3_length: 19; v_call: TRBV7-9; d_call: NA; clone_size: NA; j_call: TRBJ2-7; cdr3_nt: TGTGCCAGCAGCTTCTGGGGCGCCAAGGAGAAAAGTCTAACCTACGAGCAGTACTTC; cdr3_aa: CASSFWGAKEKSLTYEQYF
cdr3_length: 13; v_call: TRBV5-6; d_call: NA; clone_size: NA; j_call: TRBJ2-7; cdr3_nt: TGTGCCAGCAGCCCGGGACTGTCCTACGAGCAGTACTTC; cdr3_aa: CASSPGLSYEQYF
cdr3_length: 14; v_call: TRBV9; d_call: NA; clone_size: NA; j_call: TRBJ1-1; cdr3_nt: TGTGCCAGCAGCGTAGGGGGAGCGGACACTGAAGCTTTCTTT; cdr3_aa: CASSVGGADTEAFF
cdr3_length: 13; v_call: TRBV6-5; d_call: NA; clone_size: NA; j_call: TRBJ1-1; cdr3_nt: TGTGCCAGTACCGGTGGGGCACCCACTGAAGCTTTCTTT; cdr3_aa: CASTGGAPTEAFF